A single sample is the source of the 15 T cell receptor beta chains below, sequenced in a study of blood T cell repertoires in COVID-19. Some clones are missing from TCRdb's copy, which holds only in-frame ones; the method was immunoSEQ multiplex PCR. The sample lists 100,000 to 150,000 clones, roughly three quarters occurring once. Source material: peripheral blood. These receptors were collected from a woman between 65 and 79 years old with acute or convalescent COVID-19.

This clone was counted a single time. V and J are TRBV7-9 and TRBJ2-5; TRBD2 matches 7 bases. V dropped 1 base and J dropped 3; count of bases not matched to a gene: 5. In germline, CDR1 is SEHNR, CDR2 FQNEAQ (reference sequence). This CDR3 spans 15 amino acids. The chain's CDR3 is CASSLVRLAEETQYF. As DNA, the CDR3 is TGTGCCAGCAGCTTAGTCCGGCTAGCGGAAGAGACCCAGTACTTC.

The chain employs TRBV11-2 and TRBJ2-1; D gene ambiguous. This CDR3 region has 14 residues. In germline, CDR1 is SGHAT, CDR2 FQNNGV. Trimming took off 3 bases at V and 3 bases at J, with 9 bases between the two ends. CDR3 sequence: CASSFIPFYNEQFF. CDR3 DNA sequence: TGTGCCAGCAGCTTTATCCCGTTCTACAATGAGCAGTTCTTC. The full variable domain, its missing parts supplied by reference TRBV11-2 and TRBJ2-1, is EAGVAQSPRYKIIEKRQSVAFWCNPISGHATLYWYQQILGQGPKLLIQFQNNGVVDDSQLPKDRFSAERLKGVDSTLKIQPAKLEDSAVYLCASSFIPFYNEQFFGPGTRLTVL.

The chain joins TRBV19 to TRBJ1-1; TRBD1 is a possible D gene (6 bases). Germline lookup yields CDR1 LNHDA and CDR2 SQIVND (reference sequence). The germline V and J ends were trimmed by 4 bases and 1 base, with 13 bases remaining between them. CDR3 size: 15 residues. The DNA for the CDR3 is TGTGCCAGTAGTAGAACAGGGCTCCCGAACACTGAAGCTTTCTTT. The encoded protein is CASSRTGLPNTEAFF.

Points on this clone: This could be a read error, since a much larger clone is one nucleotide away. The V and J genes are TRBV7-8 and TRBJ2-5; 11 nucleotides line up with TRBD1. The CDR3 is made up of 16 amino acids. V lost 2 bases, J lost 5 bases, and 7 bases stayed unmatched. Germline CDR1 is SGHVS and CDR2 is FQNEAQ. Here the CDR3 DNA reads TGTGCCAGCAGCTTAAAGTGGACAGGGGGCGGGGAGACCCAGTACTTC. This encodes CASSLKWTGGGETQYF.

The chain joins TRBV2 to TRBJ2-3; weak D call: TRBD1 (5 bases). Trimming cost V 4 bases and J 6 bases, with 11 bases left between them. This CDR3 contains 13 residues. Per germline, CDR1 SNHLY and CDR2 FYNNEI. CDR3 residues: CASSGVGADTQYF. Written as DNA, the CDR3 is TGTGCCAGCAGTGGAGTAGGGGCTGATACGCAGTATTTT.

The V call is TRBV7-6, the J call TRBJ2-1; 9 bases map to TRBD2. The germline V gene has CDR1 SGHVS and CDR2 FNYEAQ. The V gene end was trimmed by 2 bases and the J gene end by 5 bases; junction bases not matched to a gene: 7. CDR3 length equals 16 residues. DNA of the CDR3: TGTGCCAGCAGCTTATTTAAGACTAGCGGACACAATGAGCAGTTCTTC. Amino acid sequence: CASSLFKTSGHNEQFF.

The chain couples TRBV18 to TRBJ1-4; tentative D call: TRBD1 (5 bases). The CDR3 is made up of 16 amino acids. The V and J ends lost 2 bases and 7 bases respectively, with 17 bases between them. From germline, CDR1 is KGHSH and CDR2 LQKENI. The CDR3 sequence: CASSPNGGGPSEKLFF. CDR3 bases: TGTGCCAGCTCACCAAATGGGGGGGGTCCAAGTGAAAAACTGTTTTTT.

This clone was seen a single time. This chain connects TRBV2 to TRBJ2-3; 12 nucleotides match TRBD2. Germline lookup yields CDR1 SNHLY and CDR2 FYNNEI. After removal of 5 bases from V and 6 bases from J, the junction contained 3 bases not matched to a gene. CDR3 length: 14 amino acids. The CDR3 DNA reads TGTGCCAGCAGTCGACTAGCGGGAGTGGATACGCAGTATTTT. This gives the protein CASSRLAGVDTQYF.

V and J are TRBV12-3 or TRBV12-4 and TRBJ1-6, with D possibly TRBD1 on 5 matching bases. This CDR3 has 13 residues. The V end lost 6 bases, the J end lost 9 bases, and 12 bases lay between the germline ends. The CDR3 nucleotides read TGTGCCAGCAGCCAGACAGAAACTTCACCCCTCCACTTT. This gives the protein CASSQTETSPLHF.

This clone showed up just a few times. The chain recombines TRBV9 with TRBJ1-4, with TRBD1 matching 7 bases. The germline V gene encodes CDR1 SGDLS and CDR2 YYNGEE. This CDR3 contains 14 residues. The V gene end was trimmed by 3 bases and the J gene end by 5 bases; junction bases not matched to a gene: 4. The CDR3 nucleotides are TGTGCCAGCAGCGAGGGACAGCCAAATGAAAAACTGTTTTTT. It encodes CASSEGQPNEKLFF.

The rearrangement uses TRBV18 and TRBJ2-7, with 8 bases that match TRBD2. Per the germline V gene, CDR1 is KGHSH and CDR2 is LQKENI. V shed 3 bases and J 2 bases; nucleotides not matched to a gene: 9. This CDR3 comprises 16 residues. The CDR3 DNA reads TGTGCCAGCTCACCCCTTCACGGGGGGGCCCCCTACGAGCAGTACTTC. The encoded protein is CASSPLHGGAPYEQYF.

Turning to this clone: One end of the junction fails to match germline, which may point to a read error. The V and J genes are TRBV6-1 and TRBJ2-1, with 10 bases aligning to TRBD2. Germline loops: CDR1 MNHNS, CDR2 SASEGT. The CDR3 consists of 15 residues. CDR3 amino acids: CASSQAGGRRNEQFF. The CDR3 DNA follows: TGTGCCAGCAGTCAAGCGGGGGGGCGACGCAATGAGCAGTTCTTC.

The rearrangement links TRBV5-1 to TRBJ1-5, with 10 bases that match TRBD1. CDR3 length: 15 residues. V shed 3 bases, J shed 3 bases, and the junction held 3 bases outside the gene matches. Germline values: CDR1 SGHRS, CDR2 YFSETQ. The CDR3 here is CASSSGQGDNQPQHF. As DNA, the CDR3 is TGCGCCAGCAGCTCCGGACAGGGGGACAATCAGCCCCAGCATTTT. Drawing the rest from reference TRBV5-1 and TRBJ1-5, the complete variable domain is KAGVTQTPRYLIKTRGQQVTLSCSPISGHRSVSWYQQTPGQGLQFLFEYFSETQRNKGNFPGRFSGRQFSNSRSEMNVSTLELGDSALYLCASSSGQGDNQPQHFGDGTRLSIL.

This chain uses TRBV5-1 with TRBJ2-3; D remains ambiguous. The CDR3 loop spans 13 amino acids. CDR1 and CDR2 from the germline V gene are SGHRS and YFSETQ. V was trimmed by 4 bases and J by 4 bases, leaving 10 bases between them. CDR3 protein: CASSRVVSDTQYF. In DNA, the CDR3 is TGCGCCAGCAGCCGCGTGGTGTCAGATACGCAGTATTTT.

This clone was seen just once. The chain couples TRBV10-2 to TRBJ1-1, with a possible D match to TRBD1 (6 bases). Per the germline V gene, CDR1 is WSHSY and CDR2 is SAAADI. Between the trimmed V and J ends, which lost 3 bases and 0 bases, there was a span of 11 bases. The CDR3 runs to 15 residues. CDR3 in DNA: TGCGCCAGCAGTGACGTAGGACAGCTGAACACTGAAGCTTTCTTT. This codes for CASSDVGQLNTEAFF.